This TCR beta chain was recovered during a study of vaccination effects on CD4 cells after COVID-19 (dated by TCRdb to 2022 to 2024). A note on the overall study: In the ViraFEST assay, PBMC were stimulated with viral peptide pools, and antigen-specific CD4+ T cell clonotypes were then identified by expansion using TCR sequencing. Two doses of either the BNT162b2 or the mRNA-1273 mRNA SARS-CoV-2 vaccine were administered to participants. About 2.1 million PBMC per well were cultured with approximately 10 ug/ml peptides in IMDM containing around 4.6% human AB serum, roughly 9.5 IU/ml IL-2 and gentamicin. SARS-CoV-2 spike-specific CD4+ TCR repertoires were compared before and after mRNA vaccination in COVID-19 convalescent patients and in infection-naive vaccine recipients. The full study included 10 to 11 COVID-19 convalescent patients and a few SARS-CoV-2-naive healthy vaccine recipients. The Oncomine TCR Beta short-read assay on an Illumina iSeq 100 was used to sequence cultures from other donors in the study.

Library preparation used the immunoSEQ multiplex PCR assay. DNA from the CD4+ T cells that had been cultured and isolated underwent TCR beta CDR3 sequencing. The authors' pipeline ran thus. The analysis removed non-productive TCR sequences, trimmed reads to the CDR3 region, and retained only CDR3s that were 7 or more amino acids long. The MANAFEST web app was used to identify antigen-specific clonotypes by comparing expansion in peptide wells with expansion in reference cultures. For clones to be considered positive, expansion at FDR<0.05 versus reference and all other wells, an odds ratio above 5, and a frequency above 0.1% in two replicate wells were required. Clonotypes significantly expanded in SARS-CoV-2 spike wells and in at least one common cold coronavirus spike condition were defined as cross-reactive. CDR3 similarity was assessed by Levenshtein distance using the stringdist R package, and unrooted trees were constructed with ape in R 3.6.1. TCRdb took this table from immuneACCESS and kept in-frame rearrangements with V and J called. Such tables lack part of the clones; where checked against another copy, unresolved V genes explain under half of the gap, and the rest is unexplained. V and J calls and clone size are given by that table; D and trimming were obtained from the DNA. This sample comprises fewer than 40,000 clones, 70% to 80% of them detected only once. Jointly, the top ten make up around 3.8% of the sample.

After more than 9 days of culture, CD4+ T cells were isolated with the EasySep CD4+ T cell isolation kit. Negative nucleocapsid antibody results before and after vaccination confirmed that the healthy vaccine recipients had no prior SARS-CoV-2 infection. Half of the culture medium was replaced with fresh IL-2-containing medium on days 3 and 7. Unless noted otherwise, every peptide stimulation condition was grown in triplicate wells. PBMC were separated from whole blood using Ficoll-Paque Plus gradient centrifugation and were then either cryopreserved at -140C or used fresh. The QIAamp micro DNA kit was used to extract genomic DNA from the cultured CD4+ T cells. With respect to this clone: Its recognized antigen is unknown. Per-nucleotide qualities are absent, and no much larger clonotype sits a single base away.

V ends up 5 bases short and J 2 bases short, with an unmatched junction base count of 4. There are 15 amino acids in the CDR3, from cysteine to phenylalanine inclusive. Just CDR3 DNA is preserved here, 45 bases in frame from base 1. Per the germline V gene (reference sequence), SEHNR is the CDR1 and FQNEAQ is the CDR2. The study at large found these results: In healthy vaccine recipients, vaccine-induced clones were almost all SARS-CoV-2 mono-reactive, with only 1 of 255 being cross-reactive with common cold coronaviruses. Both infection-induced and vaccine-induced clones contracted markedly at late post-vaccination timepoints, which is consistent with waning T cell responses. The study was limited by a small number of convalescent patients and lacked early post-infection timepoints.

This receptor was taken from a human donor who received a COVID-19 vaccine. Sequencing was performed on CD4+ T cells from PBMCs cultured without peptide, taken before COVID-19 vaccination. The rearranged segments are TRBV7-9 and TRBJ2-1; TRBD2 matches 9 bases in the middle. The CDR3 amino acid sequence is: CASSPGLATYNEQFF. The nucleotide sequence reads as follows: TGTGCCAGCAGCCCCGGACTAGCGACCTACAATGAGCAGTTCTTC. Joined to the reference TRBV7-9 and TRBJ2-1 proteins, this CDR3 gives the full variable domain: DTGVSQNPRHKITKRGQNVTFRCDPISEHNRLYWYRQTLGQGPEFLTYFQNEAQLEKSRLLSDRFSAERPKGSFSTLEIQRTEQGDSAMYLCASSPGLATYNEQFFGPGTRLTVL.